Following are 27 T cell receptor beta chains from one sample sequenced in a study of blood T cell repertoires in COVID-19. Here immunoSEQ multiplex PCR was the method, and the copy in TCRdb shows in-frame clones only, minus some. The sample includes around 110,000 clones, about three quarters of them seen just once. Specimen: peripheral blood. The source is a man between 65 and 85 years old with acute or convalescent COVID-19.

In its sample, this clone was seen once. The V gene is TRBV21-1, the J gene TRBJ1-5; the table's D gene call, TRBD1, was not cross checked with the DNA. TRBV21-1 is recorded as a pseudogene. CDR3 length: 13 residues. Here the CDR3 reads CASSKGREGAKHF. The CDR3 nucleotides read TGTGCCAGCAGCAAAGGTCGTGAGGGGGCGAAGCATTTT.

The V and J genes are TRBV19 and TRBJ2-4, with a tentative D call TRBD2 (6 bases). The ends were cut back, 3 bases at V and 5 bases at J, with 11 bases in the middle. Germline values: CDR1 LNHDA, CDR2 SQIVND (reference sequence). There are 14 residues in the CDR3. The CDR3 coding sequence is TGTGCCAGTAGTATTATAGGACTACAAAACATTCAGTACTTC. It codes for CASSIIGLQNIQYF.

This clone has just a few counts. The CDR3 region has the DNA TGCGCCAGCAGCTGGGTTACCGGGACAGGAATGAACACTGAAGCTTTCTTT. Protein product: CASSWVTGTGMNTEAFF. This chain uses TRBV5-1 with TRBJ1-1; 8 bases are shared with TRBD1. Germline CDR1 SGHRS, CDR2 YFSETQ. The CDR3 extends over 17 amino acids. The J segment lost 0 bases and the V segment lost 3 bases, leaving 10 bases of the junction unmatched.

The gene calls are TRBV6-5 and TRBJ1-1; D not certain. The V end lost 4 bases, the J end lost 1 base, and 7 bases lay between the germline ends. The CDR3 has 13 amino acids. Germline CDR1 MNHEY, CDR2 SVGAGI. The CDR3 reads CASSSVWNTEAFF. In DNA form, the CDR3 reads TGTGCCAGCAGTTCAGTATGGAACACTGAAGCTTTCTTT.

This clone was seen a single time. The gene calls are TRBV18 and TRBJ1-2, with TRBD1 matching over 10 bases. The J segment lost 1 base and the V segment lost 6 bases, leaving 5 bases of the junction unmatched. The CDR3 spans 15 residues. Germline CDR1 is KGHSH and CDR2 is LQKENI. The CDR3 region has the DNA TGTGCCAGCTCGCCGGGACAGGGGATTAACTATGGCTACACCTTC. Translated, it gives CASSPGQGINYGYTF.

This sequence joins TRBV6-1 and TRBJ1-1, with 8 bases aligning to TRBD1. The CDR3 spans 17 residues. V shed 4 bases, J shed 1 base, and the junction held 11 bases outside the gene matches. The germline CDR1 and CDR2 sequences are MNHNS and SASEGT. CDR3 loop: CASSGPPSDRGNTEAFF. In DNA, the CDR3 is TGTGCCAGCAGTGGACCCCCCAGCGACAGGGGGAACACTGAAGCTTTCTTT.

This clone appeared once. The chain uses TRBV4-3 and TRBJ2-1; 12 nucleotides match TRBD2. Germline CDR1 and CDR2: LGHNA and YSLEER. J lost 3 bases, V lost 3 bases, and 6 bases had no gene match. CDR3 length equals 17 residues. The CDR3 coding sequence is TGCGCCAGCAGCCAGACGACTAGCGGGGGCCTCTACAATGAGCAGTTCTTC. It is translated as CASSQTTSGGLYNEQFF.

The V and J genes are TRBV5-4 and TRBJ1-4; possibly TRBD1 for D (5 bases). Germline CDR1 reads SGHNT; CDR2 reads YYREEE (reference sequence). This CDR3 spans 17 amino acids. Trimming removed 0 bases from V and 0 bases from J, with 12 bases in between. This CDR3 is CASSLGPDRATNEKLFF. CDR3 coding DNA: TGTGCCAGCAGCTTGGGCCCAGACAGAGCAACTAATGAAAAACTGTTTTTT.

V gene TRBV18 combines with J gene TRBJ2-4; 7 positions agree with TRBD1. Germline V CDR1 and CDR2: KGHSH, LQKENI. The CDR3 is 17 residues long. Trimming took 6 bases from V and 0 from J; bases not matched to a gene: 11. The chain's CDR3 is CASSAEQGSGAKNIQYF. The CDR3, as DNA: TGTGCCAGCTCGGCGGAACAGGGGAGCGGAGCCAAAAACATTCAGTACTTC.

This sequence joins TRBV25-1 and TRBJ1-2; the match to TRBD1 covers 8 bases. J gave up 4 bases and V 4 bases, and 5 bases lay outside the gene matches. Germline V gene data show CDR1 as MGHDK and CDR2 as SYGVNS. The CDR3 is made up of 14 amino acids. CDR3 amino acids: CASSGQGRIYGYTF. DNA of the CDR3: TGTGCCAGCAGTGGACAGGGGCGAATCTATGGCTACACCTTC.

This chain uses TRBV19 with TRBJ1-2; TRBD1 matches 9 bases. V dropped 5 bases and J dropped 3; count of bases not matched to a gene: 7. CDR3 length equals 15 residues. Germline loops: CDR1 LNHDA, CDR2 SQIVND (reference sequence). For the CDR3, the DNA is TGTGCCAGTAGTCCTACACAGGGGGCGGACTATGGCTACACCTTC. This encodes CASSPTQGADYGYTF.

This rearrangement joins TRBV5-1 to TRBJ2-3; 10 positions match TRBD2. Looked up from germline, CDR1 is SGHRS and CDR2 is YFSETQ. The CDR3 contains 15 residues. J was trimmed by 1 base and V by 7 bases; bases with no gene match: 6. DNA of the CDR3: TGCGCCAGCTTGGTCCTAGCGGGGGGCACAGATACGCAGTATTTT. Protein: CASLVLAGGTDTQYF.

The CDR3 region has the DNA TGTGCCAGCAGTTACCAGGCGAACACCGGGGAGCTGTTTTTT. It translates to CASSYQANTGELFF. J is TRBJ2-2 and V is TRBV6-5; D call uncertain. Germline assignment: CDR1 MNHEY and CDR2 SVGAGI. Trimming cost V 2 bases and J 0 bases, with 4 bases left between them. The CDR3 contains 14 residues.

This clone occurred a few times. The CDR3 is CASSPKLGLVADTQYF. The CDR3 coding sequence is TGTGCCAGCAGCCCAAAATTGGGACTAGTCGCAGATACGCAGTATTTT. The chain has TRBV7-3 and TRBJ2-3; 8 bases line up with TRBD2. The CDR3 loop spans 16 amino acids. Losses at the gene ends were 5 bases for V and 4 bases for J; bases not matched to a gene: 11. Germline V gene data show CDR1 as SGHTA and CDR2 as FQGTGA. Drawing the rest from reference TRBV7-3 and TRBJ2-3, the complete variable domain is GAGVSQTPSNKVTEKGKYVELRCDPISGHTALYWYRQSLGQGPEFLIYFQGTGAADDSGLPNDRFFAVRPEGSVSTLKIQRTERGDSAVYLCASSPKLGLVADTQYFGPGTRLTVL.

There are a few counts of this clone. The rearrangement links TRBV5-1 to TRBJ1-6; TRBD1 matches 9 bases. The CDR3 covers 15 residues. Germline V gene data show CDR1 as SGHRS and CDR2 as YFSETQ. V shed 1 base and J 10 bases; nucleotides not matched to a gene: 6. The CDR3 nucleotides read TGCGCCAGCAGCTTGTTGGGGACAGGGCAATCACCCCTCCACTTT. Translating gives CASSLLGTGQSPLHF.

This clone was counted ten times or more. The V and J genes are TRBV7-2 and TRBJ2-1; TRBD2 matches at 10 bases. J was trimmed by 4 bases and V by 1 base; bases with no gene match: 10. The germline V gene encodes CDR1 SGHTA and CDR2 FQGNSA. This CDR3 spans 18 amino acids. The CDR3 DNA is TGTGCCAGCAGCTTAGATGGTAGCGGGGGGCCTAATTACAATGAGCAGTTCTTC. Its protein product is CASSLDGSGGPNYNEQFF. The full variable domain, rest sourced from reference TRBV7-2 and TRBJ2-1, is GAGVSQSPSNKVTEKGKDVELRCDPISGHTALYWYRQSLGQGLEFLIYFQGNSAPDKSGLPSDRFSAERTGGSVSTLTIQRTQQEDSAVYLCASSLDGSGGPNYNEQFFGPGTRLTVL.

V and J are TRBV3-1 (or the pseudogene TRBV3-2) and TRBJ1-6; D not resolved. CDR1 LGHDT and CDR2 YNNKEL come from the germline V gene (reference sequence). V lost 3 bases and J 7 bases, leaving 7 bases between the germline ends. The CDR3 has 13 amino acids. The DNA for the CDR3 is TGTGCCAGCAGCCAGGGCTCAAATTCACCCCTCCACTTT. Its translation is CASSQGSNSPLHF.

This chain connects TRBV6-5 to TRBJ1-3; D perhaps matches TRBD1 (6 bases). The CDR3 loop spans 14 amino acids. The germline V gene has CDR1 MNHEY and CDR2 SVGAGI. V lost 5 bases and J 4 bases, leaving 12 bases between the germline ends. The CDR3 DNA follows: TGTGCCAGCAGTCTGACAGGAGCGGGAAACACCATATATTTT. It is translated as CASSLTGAGNTIYF.

This clone was detected only once. The CDR3 region has the DNA TGTGCCAGCAGTCCTATAGCGGGGGGGGCCTCAGATACGCAGTATTTT. It encodes CASSPIAGGASDTQYF. The rearrangement links TRBV6-4 to TRBJ2-3; 11 nucleotides agree with TRBD2. The V gene's germline CDR1 is MRHNA and CDR2 SNTAGT. With 5 bases clipped from V and 4 bases from J, the junction kept 8 bases outside the gene matches. The CDR3 spans 16 residues.

J is TRBJ2-3 and V is TRBV12-5, with 9 bases aligning to TRBD2. The CDR3 consists of 19 residues. The germline V gene encodes CDR1 LGHNT and CDR2 FRNRAP. V was pared by 6 bases and J by 4 bases, with 20 bases of the junction left unmatched. This CDR3 reads CASGPLGAGRRGGSDTQYF. The CDR3 DNA sequence: TGTGCTAGTGGACCGCTTGGCGCCGGGAGGCGGGGGGGCTCAGATACGCAGTATTTT.

The chain uses TRBV6-5 and TRBJ1-1; 7 bases line up with TRBD1. Unmatched junction bases numbered 7, after V lost 10 bases and J lost 2 bases. CDR1 and CDR2 from the germline V gene are MNHEY and SVGAGI. The CDR3 contains 13 residues. The CDR3 DNA is TGTGCCATCTCCACAGGGGCAAACACTGAAGCTTTCTTT. Translating it yields CAISTGANTEAFF.

This clone was observed a few times. The V and J genes are TRBV2 and TRBJ2-7; D gene uncertain. Trimming removed 6 bases from V and 2 bases from J, with 8 bases in between. The CDR3 has 12 amino acids. Germline V lookup: CDR1 SNHLY, CDR2 FYNNEI. CDR3 sequence reads: CASSGDAYEQYF. In DNA form, the CDR3 reads TGTGCCAGCAGCGGAGACGCCTACGAGCAGTACTTC.

The genes are TRBV4-3 and TRBJ2-1; weak D call: TRBD1 (7 bases). The V and J ends lost 6 bases and 0 bases respectively, with 12 bases between them. This CDR3 spans 15 amino acids. Germline CDR1 and CDR2: LGHNA and YSLEER. The CDR3, as DNA: TGCGCCAGCAGTTCAGGGGGGAGCTCCTACAATGAGCAGTTCTTC. It codes for CASSSGGSSYNEQFF.

This rearrangement joins TRBV6-2 or TRBV6-3 to TRBJ1-2, with a tentative D call TRBD1 (6 bases). CDR3 length equals 14 residues. The V and J ends lost 6 bases and 6 bases respectively, with 17 bases between them. Germline V gene lookup returns CDR1 MNHEY and CDR2 SVGEGT. CDR3 sequence: CASSYDRQADGYTF. The CDR3 nucleotides are TGTGCCAGCAGCTATGACCGACAGGCGGATGGCTACACCTTC.

This clone has just a few counts. The chain is built from TRBV12-3 or TRBV12-4 and TRBJ2-1, with a weak D call TRBD2 (6 bases). The CDR3 covers 13 residues. The V end was cut by 3 bases, the J end by 6 bases, with 9 bases between. The CDR3 region is CASSFGGINEQFF. The CDR3 region has the DNA TGTGCCAGCAGTTTCGGGGGAATCAATGAGCAGTTCTTC.

This rearrangement joins TRBV10-3 to TRBJ1-4; TRBD1 matches at 9 bases. Germline V gives CDR1 ENHRY, CDR2 SYGVKD. The CDR3 is made up of 14 amino acids. The V gene end was trimmed by 6 bases and the J gene end by 4 bases; junction bases not matched to a gene: 3. CDR3 amino acids: CAISTGQGNEKLFF. CDR3 DNA: TGTGCCATCAGCACGGGACAGGGTAATGAAAAACTGTTTTTT.

This chain uses TRBV5-8 with TRBJ1-2, with TRBD1 as a possible D gene (5 bases). The germline CDR1 and CDR2 sequences are SGHTS and YDEGEE. CDR3 length equals 11 residues. V was shortened by 7 bases and J by 5 bases, with 9 bases between the two germline ends. The CDR3 spells CASARAYGYTF. The CDR3 bases are TGTGCCAGCGCCAGGGCGTATGGCTACACCTTC.